Following are 9 T cell receptor beta chains from one sample sequenced in a study of OX40 agonist ivuxolimab in advanced cancers. Generated by immunoSEQ multiplex PCR, the TCRdb table keeps only in-frame clones and is missing some. The sample includes 60,000 to 70,000 clones, nearly 90% of them seen just once. Sample: CD4+ or CD8+ T cells sorted from blood, taken in a trial of the OX40 agonist ivuxolimab. The source is an adult with an advanced solid tumor such as melanoma, head and neck, liver or kidney cancer.

This rearrangement joins TRBV7-3 to TRBJ1-2; tentative D call: TRBD1 (6 bases). In germline, CDR1 is SGHTA, CDR2 FQGTGA. The CDR3 loop spans 13 amino acids. Trimming stripped 5 bases from V and 8 bases from J, with 15 bases between. Here the CDR3 reads CASSPEAGEGYTF. The CDR3 coding sequence is TGTGCCAGCAGCCCCGAGGCAGGGGAGGGCTACACCTTC.

V and J are TRBV4-1 and TRBJ1-5; no definite D call. This CDR3 comprises 18 residues. The V end was cut by 0 bases, the J end by 0 bases, with 15 bases between. Germline V lookup: CDR1 MGHRA, CDR2 YSYEKL. As DNA, the CDR3 is TGCGCCAGCAGCCAAGATGGTTTCGGGGAAGCTAGCAATCAGCCCCAGCATTTT. Its translation is CASSQDGFGEASNQPQHF.

The rearrangement joins TRBV11-3 to TRBJ2-3; 12 nucleotides line up with TRBD2. Germline V gene lookup returns CDR1 SGHNT and CDR2 YENEEA. CDR3 length equals 18 residues. Trimming took 4 bases from V and 8 from J; bases not matched to a gene: 16. CDR3 DNA: TGTGCCAGCAGCTACAACCCCCGGACTAGCGGGGTCCTAGGTACGCAGTATTTT. Protein: CASSYNPRTSGVLGTQYF.

The J gene is TRBJ1-2, the V gene TRBV6-5, with 8 positions matching TRBD1. V shed 5 bases and J 6 bases; nucleotides not matched to a gene: 8. The germline V gene has CDR1 MNHEY and CDR2 SVGAGI. There are 14 residues in the CDR3. CDR3 coding DNA: TGTGCCAGCAGTCGGACAGGGTTGGACAATGGCTACACCTTC. Translation gives CASSRTGLDNGYTF.

The chain links TRBV11-3 to TRBJ2-1; TRBD2 aligns across 7 bases. Germline trimming cut 3 bases from V and 3 bases from J; bases unmatched to any gene: 5. The CDR3 consists of 15 residues. Germline V gene data show CDR1 as SGHNT and CDR2 as YENEEA. CDR3 sequence reads: CASSFLADRYNEQFF. CDR3 nucleotides: TGTGCCAGCAGCTTCCTAGCGGACCGCTACAATGAGCAGTTCTTC.

V usage is TRBV7-2 and J usage is TRBJ2-5, with D perhaps matching TRBD2 (5 bases). Trimming took 7 bases from V and 2 from J, leaving 11 bases between them. This CDR3 contains 13 residues. The germline V gene encodes CDR1 SGHTA and CDR2 FQGNSA. CDR3 DNA: TGTGCCAGCACTCCGACGGGACAAGAGACCCAGTACTTC. It specifies CASTPTGQETQYF.

The chain recombines TRBV19 with TRBJ2-7; 11 bases are shared with TRBD2. J was trimmed by 3 bases and V by 1 base; bases with no gene match: 2. In germline, CDR1 is LNHDA, CDR2 SQIVND (reference sequence). The CDR3 spans 15 residues. CDR3 in DNA: TGTGCCAGTAGTATAGGGCTAGCGGGAGGCTACGAGCAGTACTTC. This codes for CASSIGLAGGYEQYF. Supplemented by reference TRBV19 and TRBJ2-7, the full variable domain reads DGGITQSPKYLFRKEGQNVTLSCEQNLNHDAMYWYRQDPGQGLRLIYYSQIVNDFQKGDIAEGYSVSREKKESFPLTVTSAQKNPTAFYLCASSIGLAGGYEQYFGPGTRLTVT.

The J gene is TRBJ2-3, the V gene TRBV5-1; D is unclear. V shed 5 bases and J shed 8 bases, with 9 bases lying between them. This CDR3 spans 11 amino acids. In germline, CDR1 is SGHRS, CDR2 YFSETQ. The CDR3 sequence: CASSAGGTQYF. CDR3 DNA: TGCGCCAGCAGTGCCGGCGGTACGCAGTATTTT.

The CDR3: CASSLGGTGELFF. As DNA, the CDR3 is TGTGCCAGCAGCTTAGGGGGGACCGGGGAGCTGTTTTTT. The genes are TRBV7-8 and TRBJ2-2; the D call may be TRBD1 or TRBD2 (5 bases each). Germline V gene sequence: CDR1 SGHVS, CDR2 FQNEAQ. The V and J ends lost 1 base and 5 bases respectively, with 5 bases between them. The CDR3 length is 13 residues.